The 28 T cell receptor beta chains below all came from one sample that was sequenced in a study of T-cell reconstitution after alpha-beta-depleted transplantation in children. During its preparation, the TCRbeta library received unique molecular identifiers. One entry per CDR3 protein results from TCRdb running MiXCR on the PCR reads. The table records more than 500,000 distinct CDR3 sequences, over 10% of them present only once. The sequences come from PBMCs, mostly from graft donor cells, collected 180 days after TCRalphabeta/CD19-depleted stem cell transplant. These receptors came from a female patient aged 2-9 years who had a stem cell transplant for aplastic anemia, so the T cells may come from the graft donor.

In the case of this clonotype: At one of its ends the junction is not consistent with the germline gene, which may arise from a read error. V usage is TRBV20-1 and J usage is TRBJ2-5, with a possible D match to TRBD2 (5 bases). The CDR3 spans 9 residues. Germline V CDR1 and CDR2: DFQATT, SNEGSKA (reference sequence). CDR3: CSASGSGWF. CDR3 nucleotide sequence: TGCAGTGCTAGTGGAAGCGGTTGGTTC.

This chain joins TRBV3-1 and TRBJ2-7; a weak D match, TRBD2 (5 bases). The ends were cut back, 0 bases at V and 3 bases at J, with 15 bases in the middle. The CDR3 totals 16 residues. Per the germline V gene, CDR1 is LGHDT and CDR2 is YNNKEL (reference sequence). CDR3 amino acids: CASSQDGGRGYYEQYF. CDR3 in DNA: TGTGCCAGCAGCCAAGACGGAGGACGAGGGTACTACGAGCAGTACTTC.

J is TRBJ1-3 and V is TRBV19, with D unresolved. This CDR3 has 14 residues. Germline V gene lookup returns CDR1 LNHDA and CDR2 SQIVND (reference sequence). Trimming removed 4 bases at V and 4 bases at J, with 11 bases between. CDR3 region: CASSRRRGGNTIYF. DNA of the CDR3: TGTGCCAGTAGTAGACGCCGGGGAGGAAACACCATATATTTT. Looking up the rest from reference TRBV19 and TRBJ1-3 gives the full variable domain: DGGITQSPKYLFRKEGQNVTLSCEQNLNHDAMYWYRQDPGQGLRLIYYSQIVNDFQKGDIAEGYSVSREKKESFPLTVTSAQKNPTAFYLCASSRRRGGNTIYFGEGSWLTVV.

The gene calls are TRBV5-5 and TRBJ1-1; the D is unclear. V was shortened by 5 bases and J by 0 bases, with 14 bases between the two germline ends. The CDR3 contains 15 residues. Germline values: CDR1 SGHKS, CDR2 YYEKEE (reference sequence). In DNA, the CDR3 is TGTGCCAGCAGTCGTCATGGCACCCTGAACACTGAAGCTTTCTTT. The encoded protein is CASSRHGTLNTEAFF.

J is TRBJ2-5 and V is TRBV7-3, with a weak D call TRBD1 (5 bases). This CDR3 region has 16 residues. Germline V gene sequence: CDR1 SGHTA, CDR2 FQGTGA. With 3 bases removed from V and 5 bases from J, the gap between germline ends came to 19 bases. The CDR3: CASSFSPLTAGETQYF. For the CDR3, the DNA is TGTGCCAGCAGCTTTAGTCCCCTCACAGCAGGGGAGACCCAGTACTTC.

The table lists this clonotype with a few counts. J is TRBJ2-3 and V is TRBV20-1; D may be TRBD2 (5 bases). This CDR3 contains 15 residues. The germline V and J ends were trimmed by 0 bases and 4 bases, with 14 bases remaining between them. The V gene's germline CDR1 is DFQATT and CDR2 SNEGSKA (reference sequence). CDR3 DNA sequence: TGCAGTGCTAGAGACCGACTACATCGGCCAGATACGCAGTATTTT. Translating gives CSARDRLHRPDTQYF.

The V call is TRBV4-3, the J call TRBJ1-5; D is perhaps TRBD1 (5 bases). CDR3 length: 15 residues. The V gene lost 4 bases and the J gene lost 5 bases, with 15 bases spanning the gap. Germline V gene data show CDR1 as LGHNA and CDR2 as YSLEER. The chain's CDR3 is CASSLEAGPDQPQHF. DNA of the CDR3: TGCGCCAGCAGCCTTGAAGCAGGGCCGGATCAGCCCCAGCATTTT.

This clonotype has just a few counts. The gene calls are TRBV12-3 or TRBV12-4 and TRBJ1-1, with 7 bases lining up with TRBD1. This CDR3 is built from 14 residues. V gave up 6 bases and J gave up 1 base; unmatched junction bases: 5. DNA of the CDR3: TGTGCCAGCAGAAAGGGACAGCAGAACACTGAAGCTTTCTTT. Its protein product is CASRKGQQNTEAFF.

The rearrangement links TRBV24-1 to TRBJ2-7; 7 positions match TRBD1. CDR3 length: 14 amino acids. Germline V gene data show CDR1 as KGHDR and CDR2 as SFDVKD. V was clipped by 4 bases and J by 2 bases; unmatched bases: 4. The CDR3 DNA reads as TGTGCCACCAGTGAGACAGGGACGCCCTACGAGCAGTACTTC. Translating it yields CATSETGTPYEQYF.

This clonotype was recorded a few times. The chain is built from TRBV20-1 and TRBJ1-5; D gene uncertain. The CDR3 spans 15 residues. V was trimmed by 3 bases and J by 0 bases, leaving 12 bases between them. Looked up from germline, CDR1 is DFQATT and CDR2 is SNEGSKA (reference sequence). DNA for the CDR3: TGCAGTGCTAGCAGGCCGCAGTATAGCAATCAGCCCCAGCATTTT. The encoded protein is CSASRPQYSNQPQHF.

The chain has TRBV29-1 and TRBJ1-2; D is unclear. V was trimmed by 6 bases and J by 0 bases, leaving 11 bases between them. The CDR3 totals 13 residues. CDR1 and CDR2 (germline): SQVTM, ANQGSEA. The CDR3 bases are TGCAGCGTCCCCGCGCTCTCTAACTATGGCTACACCTTC. It encodes CSVPALSNYGYTF.

V and J are TRBV6-1 and TRBJ2-1; TRBD2 agrees at 8 bases. The CDR3 totals 17 residues. The germline V gene encodes CDR1 MNHNS and CDR2 SASEGT. J was trimmed by 0 bases and V by 8 bases; bases with no gene match: 12. The CDR3, as DNA: TGTGCCAGCGGGGGCGGGAGGCCTCTCAGCTCCTACAATGAGCAGTTCTTC. This sequence encodes CASGGGRPLSSYNEQFF.

The chain combines TRBV9 with TRBJ1-2; 8 bases map to TRBD1. CDR3 length equals 14 residues. Trimming at V came to 2 bases and at J to 8 bases, leaving 8 bases not matched to a gene. Per the germline V gene, CDR1 is SGDLS and CDR2 is YYNGEE. Here the CDR3 reads CASSVRQGRGGYTF. The CDR3 nucleotides are TGTGCCAGCAGCGTCCGACAGGGGCGCGGGGGCTACACCTTC.

This clonotype was seen only a few times. The CDR3: CASSLDGRVAGELFF. For the CDR3, the DNA is TGTGCCAGCAGCTTAGACGGCCGAGTCGCCGGGGAGCTGTTTTTT. The V call is TRBV11-2, the J call TRBJ2-2; D remains unclear. Per the germline V gene, CDR1 is SGHAT and CDR2 is FQNNGV. The V gene lost 0 bases and the J gene lost 6 bases, with 11 bases spanning the gap. The CDR3 sequence is 15 residues long.

Of note for this clonotype: The CDR3 does not close with the conserved phenylalanine or tryptophan, likely indicating a read error. J is TRBJ2-5 and V is TRBV4-1, with 8 bases matching TRBD2. The CDR3 has 14 residues. Losses at the gene ends were 0 bases for V and 5 bases for J; bases not matched to a gene: 2. Germline V gene data show CDR1 as MGHRA and CDR2 as YSYEKL. CDR3 region: CASSQDASGETQYL. The DNA for the CDR3 is TGCGCCAGCAGCCAAGATGCTAGCGGGGAGACCCAGTACTTG.

A word on this clonotype: With a much larger clone just one base away, this may be a read error. The chain joins TRBV20-1 to TRBJ2-1; D tentatively fits TRBD1 or TRBD2 (5 bases each). The CDR3 sequence is 14 residues long. Germline-derived CDR1 and CDR2 are DFQATT and SNEGSKA (reference sequence). CDR3 sequence: CGASRESTYNEQFF. DNA of the CDR3: TGCGGTGCTAGCAGGGAGAGTACCTACAATGAGCAGTTCTTC.

This clonotype turned up a few times. This rearrangement joins TRBV24-1 to TRBJ1-2; 9 nucleotides agree with TRBD1. The germline V gene encodes CDR1 KGHDR and CDR2 SFDVKD. The V segment lost 4 bases and the J segment 1 base; nucleotides outside the gene matches: 12. This CDR3 spans 18 amino acids. The CDR3 sequence is CATSDTGTGKGRNYGYTF. The DNA of the CDR3 is TGTGCCACCAGTGACACCGGGACAGGGAAGGGGCGTAACTATGGCTACACCTTC.

This clonotype was recorded a few times. The gene calls are TRBV7-2 and TRBJ1-6, with 9 bases that match TRBD1. CDR3 size: 18 residues. V lost 4 bases, J lost 6 bases, and 13 bases stayed unmatched. Germline V lookup: CDR1 SGHTA, CDR2 FQGNSA. The CDR3 sequence: CASSSSARQGEINSPLHF. Here the CDR3 DNA reads TGTGCCAGCAGCTCCTCGGCCCGACAGGGGGAAATTAATTCACCCCTCCACTTT.

This clonotype turned up a few times. The chain carries TRBV14 and TRBJ2-2; D not certain. Germline CDR1 and CDR2: SGHDN and FVKESK. This CDR3 has 13 amino acids. V was pared by 2 bases and J by 7 bases, with 8 bases between. CDR3 nucleotides: TGTGCCAGCAGCCAATTTGACGGCGGGGAGCTGTTTTTT. Translating gives CASSQFDGGELFF.

This clonotype was observed at least ten times. The chain has TRBV7-2 and TRBJ2-3; 8 bases map to TRBD2. The CDR3 length is 14 residues. CDR1 is SGHTA and CDR2 is FQGNSA in the germline V gene. J was trimmed by 10 bases and V by 1 base; bases with no gene match: 7. Here the CDR3 reads CASSLGGGLVAQYF. CDR3 DNA: TGTGCCAGCAGCTTAGGGGGGGGACTAGTTGCGCAGTATTTT.

There are many counts of this clonotype. This chain connects TRBV12-3 or TRBV12-4 to TRBJ1-1; TRBD1 aligns across 10 bases. V lost 5 bases to trimming and J lost 4 bases; unmatched junction nucleotides: 13. The CDR3 covers 17 residues. CDR3 nucleotide sequence: TGTGCCAGCAGTCCGACGGGACAGGGGTATGAAAGCACTGAAGCTTTCTTT. Its translation: CASSPTGQGYESTEAFF.

The chain combines TRBV29-1 with TRBJ2-1, with D possibly being TRBD2 (6 bases). CDR1 and CDR2 from the germline V gene are SQVTM and ANQGSEA. There are 14 residues in the CDR3. V gave up 4 bases and J gave up 6 bases, with 16 bases separating them. The CDR3: CSVVRVTGVNEQFF. The DNA of the CDR3 is TGCAGCGTTGTCCGTGTGACGGGAGTCAATGAGCAGTTCTTC.

This clonotype was detected a few times. This chain uses TRBV21-1 with TRBJ2-2; the table gives TRBD1 as D, unverified against the DNA. TRBV21-1 is a listed pseudogene. This CDR3 is built from 17 residues. The CDR3 sequence is CASSEGSPNSLNGELFF. The CDR3, as DNA: TGTGCCAGCAGCGAAGGGTCGCCCAATTCGTTGAACGGGGAGCTGTTTTTT.

The V and J genes are TRBV7-9 and TRBJ1-4; D is perhaps TRBD1 (5 bases). The germline V and J ends were trimmed by 1 base and 7 bases, with 10 bases remaining between them. The germline V gene has CDR1 SEHNR and CDR2 FQNEAQ (reference sequence). This CDR3 region has 14 residues. The CDR3 DNA sequence: TGTGCCAGCAGCTTAGACGGGGCTCCTGAAAAACTGTTTTTT. Protein: CASSLDGAPEKLFF. Full variable domain (rest looked up from reference TRBV7-9 and TRBJ1-4): DTGVSQNPRHKITKRGQNVTFRCDPISEHNRLYWYRQTLGQGPEFLTYFQNEAQLEKSRLLSDRFSAERPKGSFSTLEIQRTEQGDSAMYLCASSLDGAPEKLFFGSGTQLSVL.

The chain links TRBV5-1 to TRBJ2-2; 12 bases agree with TRBD2. The germline V gene has CDR1 SGHRS and CDR2 YFSETQ. The CDR3 loop spans 15 amino acids. J gave up 7 bases and V 4 bases, and 5 bases lay outside the gene matches. The CDR3 DNA follows: TGCGCCAGCAGCCGACTAGCGGGAGAACTCGGGGAGCTGTTTTTT. Translation gives CASSRLAGELGELFF.

The chain uses TRBV10-1 and TRBJ2-7; 10 bases map to TRBD1. Germline V gene lookup returns CDR1 WNHNN and CDR2 SYGVQD (reference sequence). CDR3 length: 13 residues. The V and J ends lost 8 bases and 3 bases, in that order; junction bases with no gene match: 4. Written as DNA, the CDR3 is TGCGCCAGCGGGACAGGGGTTGACTACGAGCAGTACTTC. This translates into CASGTGVDYEQYF.

In its sample, this clonotype was seen many times. The rearrangement joins TRBV28 to TRBJ2-2, with unresolved D. The CDR3 is 12 residues long. Germline CDR1 reads MDHEN; CDR2 reads SYDVKM. With 3 bases removed from V and 4 bases from J, the gap between germline ends came to 3 bases. The CDR3 bases are TGTGCCAGCAGTTTTCGCACCGGGGAGCTGTTTTTT. Protein product: CASSFRTGELFF.

This clonotype was picked up a small number of times. The V gene is TRBV3-1, the J gene TRBJ2-5, with no clear D. The ends were cut back, 6 bases at V and 5 bases at J, with 10 bases in the middle. CDR1 and CDR2 (germline): LGHDT, YNNKEL (reference sequence). The CDR3 runs 12 residues. DNA of the CDR3: TGTGCCAGCAGAATACTCGGGGAGACCCAGTACTTC. Translated, it gives CASRILGETQYF.